This is a list of T cell receptor beta chains from one sample in a study of cytomegalovirus exposure and HLA in healthy donors. Libraries were prepared by immunoSEQ multiplex PCR; TCRdb keeps only in-frame clonotypes and omits some of them. The sample has hundreds of thousands of clones, over 70% seen once; the top ten hold roughly 2.5%. The source material was PBMCs. The receptor source for this set is a woman aged 60-75 years in good health and CMV-seropositive. Each CDR3 is given with its conserved first and last residue. The order of the fields is J gene, V gene, D gene, clone size, CDR3 length, CDR3 DNA, CDR3 protein. A D gene is named only where the DNA matches it firmly. The listing skips clone size in some rows; elsewhere it reads once, few, many or a size class.

j_call: TRBJ2-3
v_call: TRBV25-1
d_call: TRBD2
clone_size: -
cdr3_length: 14
cdr3_nt: TGTGCCAGCAGCCTAGCGGGTTCCTCAGATACGCAGTATTTT
cdr3_aa: CASSLAGSSDTQYF

j_call: TRBJ2-7
v_call: TRBV18
d_call: -
clone_size: -
cdr3_length: 15
cdr3_nt: TGTGCCAGCTCACCTACCTCTGACAGCTTCTACGAGCAGTACTTC
cdr3_aa: CASSPTSDSFYEQYF

j_call: TRBJ2-3
v_call: TRBV9
d_call: TRBD2
clone_size: -
cdr3_length: 17
cdr3_nt: TGTGCCAGCAGCGTAGAAGCGCTAGCGGGCCGCACAGATACGCAGTATTTT
cdr3_aa: CASSVEALAGRTDTQYF

j_call: TRBJ2-1
v_call: TRBV2
d_call: -
clone_size: -
cdr3_length: 12
cdr3_nt: TGTGCCAGCAGTGAAGCGCGGTCCAAACAGTTCTTC
cdr3_aa: CASSEARSKQFF

j_call: TRBJ1-1
v_call: TRBV6-1
d_call: TRBD1
clone_size: -
cdr3_length: 15
cdr3_nt: TGTGCCAGCAGGGTCAGGGGGCTGCTGAACACTGAAGCTTTCTTT
cdr3_aa: CASRVRGLLNTEAFF

j_call: TRBJ1-2
v_call: TRBV5-1
d_call: -
clone_size: once
cdr3_length: 15
cdr3_nt: TGCGCCAGCAATCCGTCAGGGGCCCAATGGTATGGCTACACCTTC
cdr3_aa: CASNPSGAQWYGYTF

j_call: TRBJ2-7
v_call: TRBV7-2
d_call: TRBD2
clone_size: few
cdr3_length: 15
cdr3_nt: TGTGCCAGCAGTCTAAGCCTAGCGGAAGCCTACGAGCAGTACTTC
cdr3_aa: CASSLSLAEAYEQYF

j_call: TRBJ2-1
v_call: TRBV14
d_call: -
clone_size: few
cdr3_length: 14
cdr3_nt: TGTGCCAGCAGCCAAGGCTATGGAGTATCTGAGCAGTTCTTC
cdr3_aa: CASSQGYGVSEQFF

j_call: TRBJ1-6
v_call: TRBV6-5
d_call: TRBD1
clone_size: -
cdr3_length: 14
cdr3_nt: TGTGCCAGCAGTGGACAGGGCCCTAATTCACCCCTCCACTTT
cdr3_aa: CASSGQGPNSPLHF

j_call: TRBJ2-1
v_call: TRBV7-9
d_call: -
clone_size: -
cdr3_length: 15
cdr3_nt: TGTGCCAGCAGCTTAGCAGGGGTTTCCTCCAATGAGCAGTTCTTC
cdr3_aa: CASSLAGVSSNEQFF

j_call: TRBJ2-3
v_call: TRBV18
d_call: -
clone_size: -
cdr3_length: 14
cdr3_nt: TGTGCCAGCTCACCGGCAATTAGCACAGATACGCAGTATTTT
cdr3_aa: CASSPAISTDTQYF

j_call: TRBJ2-1
v_call: TRBV7-2
d_call: -
clone_size: -
cdr3_length: 15
cdr3_nt: TGTGCCAGCAGCTTAGTCCTAGATACCCCCAATGAGCAGTTCTTC
cdr3_aa: CASSLVLDTPNEQFF

j_call: TRBJ2-7
v_call: TRBV7-3
d_call: TRBD1
clone_size: once
cdr3_length: 15
cdr3_nt: TGTGCCAGCAGCATCCACTCAACAGGGGGCTACGAGCAGTACTTC
cdr3_aa: CASSIHSTGGYEQYF

j_call: TRBJ2-5
v_call: TRBV11-2
d_call: TRBD1
clone_size: -
cdr3_length: 13
cdr3_nt: TGTGCCAGCAGCCTCGACAGGGAAGAGACCCAGTACTTC
cdr3_aa: CASSLDREETQYF

j_call: TRBJ2-1
v_call: TRBV7-3
d_call: TRBD1
clone_size: -
cdr3_length: 14
cdr3_nt: TGTGCCAGCAGCCTTGGGACAGGAATCTTTGAGCAGTTCTTC
cdr3_aa: CASSLGTGIFEQFF

j_call: TRBJ1-5
v_call: TRBV29-1
d_call: -
clone_size: -
cdr3_length: 13
cdr3_nt: TGCAGCGCCCGCTCGCAGGGGCATCAGCCCCAGCATTTT
cdr3_aa: CSARSQGHQPQHF

j_call: TRBJ1-4
v_call: TRBV18
d_call: TRBD1
clone_size: -
cdr3_length: 18
cdr3_nt: TGTGCCAGCTCAACGGAGTACAGCAGACAGGGACCGAATGAAAAACTGTTTTTT
cdr3_aa: CASSTEYSRQGPNEKLFF

j_call: TRBJ1-6
v_call: TRBV6-6
d_call: -
clone_size: few
cdr3_length: 14
cdr3_nt: TGTGCCAGCAGTTCAGGGTCGCGTAATTCACCCCTCCACTTT
cdr3_aa: CASSSGSRNSPLHF

j_call: TRBJ2-3
v_call: TRBV21-1
d_call: -
clone_size: -
cdr3_length: 17
cdr3_nt: TGTGCCAGCAGCAAACGTTCTAGAGGCGGGTGGACAGATACGCAGTATTTT
cdr3_aa: CASSKRSRGGWTDTQYF

j_call: TRBJ2-2
v_call: TRBV5-1
d_call: -
clone_size: -
cdr3_length: 15
cdr3_nt: TGCGCCAGCAGCCCTGCTCAATTACAGTCCGGGGAGCTGTTTTTT
cdr3_aa: CASSPAQLQSGELFF

j_call: TRBJ2-7
v_call: TRBV6-5
d_call: TRBD1
clone_size: many
cdr3_length: 13
cdr3_nt: TGTGCCAGCAGACGCGGACAGGACTACGAGCAGTACTTC
cdr3_aa: CASRRGQDYEQYF

j_call: TRBJ2-7
v_call: TRBV7-6
d_call: -
clone_size: -
cdr3_length: 13
cdr3_nt: TGTGCCAGCAGCTTAGGAAACATCGCCGAGCAGTACTTC
cdr3_aa: CASSLGNIAEQYF

j_call: TRBJ2-1
v_call: TRBV19
d_call: TRBD2
clone_size: -
cdr3_length: 13
cdr3_nt: TGTGCCAGTAATGGCGGGAGGAGAAATGAGCAGTTCTTC
cdr3_aa: CASNGGRRNEQFF

j_call: TRBJ2-2
v_call: TRBV5-1
d_call: -
clone_size: -
cdr3_length: 13
cdr3_nt: TGCGCCAGCAGCCCTGCCAACTCCGGGGAGCTGTTTTTT
cdr3_aa: CASSPANSGELFF

j_call: TRBJ1-1
v_call: TRBV10-3
d_call: TRBD1
clone_size: few
cdr3_length: 15
cdr3_nt: TGTGCCATCAGTGAGCCATCAGGGGGCGCGACTGAAGCTTTCTTT
cdr3_aa: CAISEPSGGATEAFF

j_call: TRBJ2-6
v_call: TRBV15
d_call: -
clone_size: -
cdr3_length: 16
cdr3_nt: TGTGCCACCAGCAGAGACGGGGGAACTGGGGCCAACGTCCTGACTTTC
cdr3_aa: CATSRDGGTGANVLTF

j_call: TRBJ2-1
v_call: TRBV11-2
d_call: -
clone_size: -
cdr3_length: 13
cdr3_nt: TGTGCCAGCAGCTTAAGTCGGGGCAATGAGCAGTTCTTC
cdr3_aa: CASSLSRGNEQFF

j_call: TRBJ2-7
v_call: TRBV10-3
d_call: TRBD1
clone_size: -
cdr3_length: 19
cdr3_nt: TGTGCCATCAGTGCCACCATCACTAGGGACAGCAAAAGACCCTACGAGCAGTACTTC
cdr3_aa: CAISATITRDSKRPYEQYF

j_call: TRBJ2-3
v_call: TRBV5-4
d_call: TRBD2
clone_size: few
cdr3_length: 16
cdr3_nt: TGTGCCAGCAGCCGAGGACTAGCGGGAGGGAAAGATACGCAGTATTTT
cdr3_aa: CASSRGLAGGKDTQYF

j_call: TRBJ2-2
v_call: TRBV27
d_call: TRBD2
clone_size: -
cdr3_length: 14
cdr3_nt: TGTGCCAGCAGTAGCGGGGATCTTGCCGGGGAGCTGTTTTTT
cdr3_aa: CASSSGDLAGELFF

j_call: TRBJ1-1
v_call: TRBV6-5
d_call: -
clone_size: few
cdr3_length: 13
cdr3_nt: TGTGCCAGCAGCCACCCGGGTTACACTGAAGCTTTCTTT
cdr3_aa: CASSHPGYTEAFF

j_call: TRBJ1-2
v_call: TRBV28
d_call: TRBD1
clone_size: -
cdr3_length: 14
cdr3_nt: TGTGCCAGCACCGATCCAGGGGGCGGGTATGGCTACACCTTC
cdr3_aa: CASTDPGGGYGYTF

j_call: TRBJ1-2
v_call: TRBV7-2
d_call: TRBD1
clone_size: -
cdr3_length: 15
cdr3_nt: TGTGCCAGCAGCTTAGGAGGGACAGGGGGCCATGGCTACACCTTC
cdr3_aa: CASSLGGTGGHGYTF

j_call: TRBJ1-5
v_call: TRBV6-1
d_call: TRBD1
clone_size: -
cdr3_length: 14
cdr3_nt: TGTGCCAGCAGCGGGGGACAGGGGGTTCAGCCCCAGCATTTT
cdr3_aa: CASSGGQGVQPQHF

j_call: TRBJ1-5
v_call: TRBV6-5
d_call: TRBD1
clone_size: -
cdr3_length: 14
cdr3_nt: TGTGCCAGCAGACCACAGGGGGCGGATCAGCCCCAGCATTTT
cdr3_aa: CASRPQGADQPQHF

j_call: TRBJ2-2
v_call: TRBV7-2
d_call: TRBD2
clone_size: once
cdr3_length: 19
cdr3_nt: TGTGCCAGCAGCTTAGTCTCCCCCAGCGGGGGGCGTCTTACCGGGGAGCTGTTTTTT
cdr3_aa: CASSLVSPSGGRLTGELFF

j_call: TRBJ2-3
v_call: TRBV29-1
d_call: -
clone_size: -
cdr3_length: 14
cdr3_nt: TGCAGCGTTCAGGGGGGCCGATTTGACGGTACGCAGTATTTT
cdr3_aa: CSVQGGRFDGTQYF

j_call: TRBJ2-7
v_call: TRBV5-1
d_call: -
clone_size: once
cdr3_length: 14
cdr3_nt: TGCGCCAGCAGCGTGGCGGGACTCTCCTACGAGCAGTACTTC
cdr3_aa: CASSVAGLSYEQYF

j_call: TRBJ2-7
v_call: TRBV5-1
d_call: -
clone_size: -
cdr3_length: 14
cdr3_nt: TGCGCCAGCAGCTTGGATGCAGCCGGGTACGAGCAGTACTTC
cdr3_aa: CASSLDAAGYEQYF

j_call: TRBJ2-2
v_call: TRBV5-1
d_call: -
clone_size: -
cdr3_length: 14
cdr3_nt: TGCGCCAGCAGCTTGGATGAGGGCACCGGGGAGCTGTTTTTT
cdr3_aa: CASSLDEGTGELFF

j_call: TRBJ1-2
v_call: TRBV2
d_call: TRBD1
clone_size: -
cdr3_length: 14
cdr3_nt: TGTGCCAGCAGTGAACAGGGGGCTTGGTATGGCTACACCTTC
cdr3_aa: CASSEQGAWYGYTF

j_call: TRBJ2-3
v_call: TRBV7-2
d_call: TRBD2
clone_size: -
cdr3_length: 15
cdr3_nt: TGTGCCAGCGCCCCAGACGGCGGGGGGGCATATACGCAGTATTTT
cdr3_aa: CASAPDGGGAYTQYF

j_call: TRBJ2-5
v_call: TRBV25-1
d_call: -
clone_size: few
cdr3_length: 13
cdr3_nt: TGTGCCAGCAGTGATCCAGGGCGGGAGACCCAGTACTTC
cdr3_aa: CASSDPGRETQYF

j_call: TRBJ1-2
v_call: TRBV7-3
d_call: TRBD1
clone_size: -
cdr3_length: 16
cdr3_nt: TGTGCCAGCAGCCTTGGGACAGGGGGCCATAACTATGGCTACACCTTC
cdr3_aa: CASSLGTGGHNYGYTF

j_call: TRBJ1-3
v_call: TRBV9
d_call: -
clone_size: -
cdr3_length: 16
cdr3_nt: TGTGCCAGCAGCGCGAACGCAAGGGGGTATGGAAACACCATATATTTT
cdr3_aa: CASSANARGYGNTIYF

j_call: TRBJ2-7
v_call: TRBV28
d_call: TRBD1
clone_size: -
cdr3_length: 15
cdr3_nt: TGTGCCAGCAGTTCCTCCGGGACAGGGTCAGGGGAGCAGTACTTC
cdr3_aa: CASSSSGTGSGEQYF

j_call: TRBJ2-1
v_call: TRBV5-4
d_call: TRBD1
clone_size: few
cdr3_length: 20
cdr3_nt: TGTGCCAGCAGCCCCACAGGGGATGATTACATCCTTCCTCTGGGCAATGAGCAGTTCTTC
cdr3_aa: CASSPTGDDYILPLGNEQFF

j_call: TRBJ1-2
v_call: TRBV29-1
d_call: -
clone_size: -
cdr3_length: 13
cdr3_nt: TGCAGCGTTGAACGGGGGGGGATCGGTGGCTACACCTTC
cdr3_aa: CSVERGGIGGYTF

j_call: TRBJ2-7
v_call: TRBV19
d_call: -
clone_size: -
cdr3_length: 14
cdr3_nt: TGTGCCAGTAGTATTCTGCCAGGGGAGTACGAGCAGCACTTC
cdr3_aa: CASSILPGEYEQHF

j_call: TRBJ1-5
v_call: TRBV7-2
d_call: -
clone_size: -
cdr3_length: 15
cdr3_nt: TGTGCCAGCAGCACCCAATCCCAGGGGAATCAGCCCCAGCATTTT
cdr3_aa: CASSTQSQGNQPQHF

j_call: TRBJ2-1
v_call: TRBV7-9
d_call: -
clone_size: -
cdr3_length: 14
cdr3_nt: TGTGCCAGCAGCTTATCTCCTAGCAGGAATGAGCAGTTCTTC
cdr3_aa: CASSLSPSRNEQFF